This T cell receptor beta chain was identified during a study of T cell repertoires in cytomegalovirus infection. Study context: In the study, CMV epitopes included recently identified HLA-C-restricted and well-studied HLA-B-restricted ones. Both CMV infection and a matching HLA type were indicated by public TCR beta signatures.

Findings of the study overall: The ex vivo response was dominated by HLA-C-restricted CMV-specific TCR beta clonotypes. Individuals carrying CMV plus the relevant HLA were identified by cumulative frequency of public TCR beta families.

The germline gives CDR1 DFQATT, CDR2 SNEGSKA (reference sequence). Trimming removed 3 bases at V and 0 bases at J, with 15 bases between. This CDR3 has 16 residues. TCRdb itself ran the reads through MiXCR, one entry per CDR3 protein. Of some 100,000 distinct CDR3 sequences in the sample, around 28% were seen once. Points on this clonotype: The antigen remains unidentified.

V usage is TRBV20-1 and J usage is TRBJ2-1, with D perhaps TRBD2 (6 bases). The sample was CD8+ T cells from cultured PBMCs, taken from culture after CMV antigen stimulation. The TCR comes from a human donor in good health (CMV status not recorded). Some clones in this sample may be carry-over from other donors' samples. CDR3 residues: CSASHLAPSSYNEQFF. CDR3 in DNA: TGCAGTGCTAGTCATCTAGCGCCCAGCTCCTACAATGAGCAGTTCTTC.